Described below is a single T cell receptor beta chain sequence and its context. What it binds is unknown. The data belong to a study of T cell responses to AZD1222 COVID-19 vaccine. This CDR3 region has 19 residues. Here immunoSEQ multiplex PCR was the method, and the copy in TCRdb shows in-frame clones only, minus some. The table lists around 160,000 clones, 70% to 90% of them singletons, with more than 12% in the top ten. General study points: Females made up more of the donors, who were largely white British, and clonal diversity may have come out too low. Elevations in Spike-specific TCR breadth and depth followed administration of two AZD1222 doses. Only a handful of AZD1222 recipients, about six in all, had baseline seropositivity.

Source: peripheral blood, taken on day 0 of AZD1222 vaccination. The chain combines TRBV21-1 with TRBJ1-5; no DNA check was done on the table's D call, TRBD1. TRBV21-1 is recorded as a pseudogene. This sequence was found in an adult in good health. CDR3 nucleotide sequence: TGTGCCAGCAGCAAAGTAAGGACAGGAGGCAGATATAGCAATCAGCCCCAGCATTTT. Translating it yields CASSKVRTGGRYSNQPQHF.